This TCR beta chain was profiled in a study of T cells in Graves' hyperthyroidism and ophthalmopathy. Template material for amplifying TCR beta CDR3 regions consisted of RNA transcripts. The HTBI primer set served for first-round RT-PCR of the TCR CDR3. Using its own MiXCR run on the multiplex PCR reads, TCRdb lists one record per CDR3 protein. The sample carries 300,000 or so distinct CDR3 sequences, around a fifth recorded once. Graves' hyperthyroidism showing no ophthalmopathy progression within 18 months was considered stable. Exclusion of a patient resulted from uncontrolled infection, other autoimmune disease, pregnancy or lactation. The germline gives CDR1 SNHLY, CDR2 FYNNEI. V dropped 4 bases and J dropped 0 bases, with 7 bases sitting between them. The CDR3 extends over 14 amino acids. This clonotype was seen ten or more times.

The sequenced sample was blood. This sequence originates from a woman aged 45 to 65 with Graves' hyperthyroidism. The chain links TRBV2 to TRBJ1-5; D unclear. Here the CDR3 DNA reads TGTGCCAGCAGTGCGGAAAATAGCAATCAGCCCCAGCATTTT. Protein: CASSAENSNQPQHF. Full variable domain (rest looked up from reference TRBV2 and TRBJ1-5): EPEVTQTPSHQVTQMGQEVILRCVPISNHLYFYWYRQILGQKVEFLVSFYNNEISEKSEIFDDQFSVERPDGSNFTLKIRSTKLEDSAMYFCASSAENSNQPQHFGDGTRLSIL.